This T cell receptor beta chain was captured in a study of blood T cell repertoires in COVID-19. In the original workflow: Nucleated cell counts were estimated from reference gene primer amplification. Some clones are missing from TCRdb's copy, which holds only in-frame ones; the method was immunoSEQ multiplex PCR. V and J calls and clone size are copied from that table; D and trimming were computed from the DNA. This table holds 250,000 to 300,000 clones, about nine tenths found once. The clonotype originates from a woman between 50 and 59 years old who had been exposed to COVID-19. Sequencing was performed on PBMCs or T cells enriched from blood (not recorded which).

The CDR3: CASSEGQGDTDTQYF. The CDR3 DNA is TGTGCCAGCAGCGAAGGACAGGGTGACACAGATACGCAGTATTTT. The chain carries TRBV7-9 and TRBJ2-3; the match to TRBD1 covers 8 bases. V lost 5 bases, J lost 2 bases, and 6 bases stayed unmatched. This CDR3 comprises 15 residues. Germline V gene lookup returns CDR1 SEHNR and CDR2 FQNEAQ (reference sequence). Together with reference TRBV7-9 and TRBJ2-3, the CDR3 gives the full variable domain: DTGVSQNPRHKITKRGQNVTFRCDPISEHNRLYWYRQTLGQGPEFLTYFQNEAQLEKSRLLSDRFSAERPKGSFSTLEIQRTEQGDSAMYLCASSEGQGDTDTQYFGPGTRLTVL.